This entry features one T cell receptor beta chain sequence. The sample belongs to a study of OX40 agonist ivuxolimab in advanced cancers. Profiled with immunoSEQ multiplex PCR; TCRdb holds only in-frame clones, not every one. The data show tens of thousands of clones, around 93% seen once. The source of this sequence is an adult with an advanced solid tumor such as melanoma, head and neck, liver or kidney cancer. The material sequenced was CD4+ or CD8+ T cells sorted from blood, taken in a trial of the OX40 agonist ivuxolimab.

The CDR3 sequence is CASSFTSGSGELFF. The CDR3 coding sequence is TGCGCCAGCAGCTTTACTAGCGGGTCCGGGGAGCTGTTTTTT. V and J are TRBV5-1 and TRBJ2-2; 9 bases align to TRBD2. J gave up 6 bases and V 2 bases, and 2 bases lay outside the gene matches. Germline V gene lookup returns CDR1 SGHRS and CDR2 YFSETQ. The CDR3 is made up of 14 amino acids.